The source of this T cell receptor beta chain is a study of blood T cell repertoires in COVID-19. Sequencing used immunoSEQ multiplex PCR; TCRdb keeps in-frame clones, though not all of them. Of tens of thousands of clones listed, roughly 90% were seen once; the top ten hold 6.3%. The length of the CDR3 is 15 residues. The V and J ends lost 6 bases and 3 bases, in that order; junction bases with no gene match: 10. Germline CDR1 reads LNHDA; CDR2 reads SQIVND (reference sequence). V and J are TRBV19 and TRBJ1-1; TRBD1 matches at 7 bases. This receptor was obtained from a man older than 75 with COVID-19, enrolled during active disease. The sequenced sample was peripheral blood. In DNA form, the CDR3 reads TGTGCCAGTAGACCCGATAGACAGGGTTACACTGAAGCTTTCTTT. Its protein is CASRPDRQGYTEAFF.